This passage covers 11 T cell receptor beta chains from one sample sequenced in a study of cytotoxic CD8 clonotypes in ibrutinib-treated CLL. Sequenced by immunoSEQ multiplex PCR; TCRdb stores in-frame clones only, minus some. The table lists about 72,000 clones, around 81% of them singletons. This specimen was PBMCs, taken at disease progression, from a patient treated with ibrutinib. All receptors come from a human donor with chronic lymphocytic leukemia.

The chain is built from TRBV5-1 and TRBJ1-1; no definite D call. CDR3 size: 14 residues. V lost 0 bases to trimming and J lost 1 base, with 7 bases between them. CDR1 is SGHRS and CDR2 is YFSETQ in the germline V gene. This CDR3 is CASSLEGRNTEAFF. The CDR3 DNA is TGCGCCAGCAGCTTGGAAGGACGGAACACTGAAGCTTTCTTT.

This clone appeared a single time. The V call is TRBV5-4, the J call TRBJ2-5, with D hard to call. Germline loops: CDR1 SGHNT, CDR2 YYREEE (reference sequence). The CDR3 loop spans 15 amino acids. Deletions cut 5 bases from V and 5 bases from J, with 19 bases between. In DNA form, the CDR3 reads TGTGCCAGCAGGCCCACCGGCACCTCGCGGGAGACCCAGTACTTC. Amino acids: CASRPTGTSRETQYF.

This chain links TRBV2 with TRBJ2-3; a possible D gene is TRBD2 (5 bases). The CDR3 has 10 residues. Germline CDR1 is SNHLY and CDR2 is FYNNEI. V shed 7 bases and J shed 15 bases, with 14 bases lying between them. The CDR3 DNA is TGTGCCAGCAAGGACTTAGCGTCTTATTTT. This gives the protein CASKDLASYF. The full variable domain, in which reference TRBV2 and TRBJ2-3 provide the parts outside the CDR3, is EPEVTQTPSHQVTQMGQEVILRCVPISNHLYFYWYRQILGQKVEFLVSFYNNEISEKSEIFDDQFSVERPDGSNFTLKIRSTKLEDSAMYFCASKDLASYFGPGTRLTVL.

The rearrangement links TRBV10-2 to TRBJ2-1; a possible D gene is TRBD2 (6 bases). Germline CDR1 reads WSHSY; CDR2 reads SAAADI. Trimming stripped 3 bases from V and 8 bases from J, with 17 bases between. The CDR3 runs to 15 residues. CDR3 nucleotides: TGCGCCAGCAGTGATCCTAGCGCCGGGCTAGATGAGCAGTTCTTC. This codes for CASSDPSAGLDEQFF.

The chain joins TRBV9 to TRBJ1-2; 9 positions agree with TRBD1. CDR1 and CDR2 from the germline V gene are SGDLS and YYNGEE. This CDR3 contains 15 residues. The junction had 7 bases not matched to a gene; V was cut back by 3 bases and J by 4 bases. CDR3 sequence (DNA): TGTGCCAGCAGCGAGACAGGGGGAGAACCCTATGGCTACACCTTC. The encoded protein is CASSETGGEPYGYTF.

The chain has TRBV30 and TRBJ1-2, with 12 bases matching TRBD1. V was clipped by 3 bases and J by 6 bases; unmatched bases: 8. The germline CDR1 and CDR2 sequences are GTSNPN and SVGIG (reference sequence). The CDR3 covers 15 residues. DNA of the CDR3: TGTGCCTGGAGGGGACAGGGGGCGCATCTCAATGGCTACACCTTC. The encoded protein is CAWRGQGAHLNGYTF.

This chain joins TRBV10-2 and TRBJ2-3, with 8 bases aligning to TRBD2. This CDR3 is 15 amino acids long. Germline-derived CDR1 and CDR2 are WSHSY and SAAADI. V was pared by 2 bases and J by 3 bases, with 4 bases of the junction left unmatched. DNA of the CDR3: TGCGCCAGCAGTGAGCGGGGCGGGGGGACAGATACGCAGTATTTT. This sequence encodes CASSERGGGTDTQYF.

The CDR3 loop reads CAGTGRGGYTF. CDR3 DNA sequence: TGTGCCGGGACAGGCAGGGGGGGCTACACCTTC. V and J are TRBV30 and TRBJ1-2; 8 bases are a match to TRBD1. V shed 8 bases, J shed 8 bases, and the junction held 7 bases outside the gene matches. Looked up from germline, CDR1 is GTSNPN and CDR2 is SVGIG (reference sequence). The CDR3 consists of 11 residues.

The chain has TRBV29-1 and TRBJ2-1; D is possibly TRBD1 or TRBD2 (5 bases each). Per the germline V gene, CDR1 is SQVTM and CDR2 is ANQGSEA. The CDR3 loop spans 18 amino acids. Trimming removed 0 bases from V and 0 bases from J, with 18 bases in between. The CDR3 sequence: CSVEDPRVGTSSYNEQFF. The CDR3 DNA reads as TGCAGCGTTGAAGACCCCCGCGTTGGGACCAGCTCCTACAATGAGCAGTTCTTC.

The chain recombines TRBV4-1 with TRBJ2-3, with D perhaps TRBD1 or TRBD2 (6 bases each). V lost 1 base and J 5 bases, leaving 22 bases between the germline ends. Germline values: CDR1 MGHRA, CDR2 YSYEKL. This CDR3 comprises 18 residues. CDR3 sequence: CASSQALIFGGAGDTQYF. The CDR3 nucleotides are TGCGCCAGCAGCCAAGCTCTGATTTTCGGGGGCGCGGGAGATACGCAGTATTTT.

V and J are TRBV5-1 and TRBJ2-7; D remains unclear. Per germline, CDR1 SGHRS and CDR2 YFSETQ. V lost 2 bases and J lost 2, with 11 bases in between. The CDR3 consists of 14 residues. CDR3 nucleotide sequence: TGCGCCAGCAGCTTTCTAACAGAGGCCTACGAGCAGTACTTC. Amino acids: CASSFLTEAYEQYF.